These 13 T cell receptor beta chains share one sample of origin, sequenced in a study of molecular identifiers for immune sequencing clone quantification (dated by TCRdb to 2016 to 2019). Library method: PCR. Sequencing instrument: Illumina HiSeq 4000. In TCRdb, the public reads were trimmed at Q25 with fastp and aligned with MiXCR, with productive beta chains retained. Rows are combined by CDR3 protein, so each entry shows the most common genes and DNA. Present in this sample are 490,000 or so distinct CDR3 sequences, around a fifth of which were seen just once. 0.84% of the sample belongs to the ten largest clones. Sequencing used naive CD8+ T cells from blood, with Jurkat cell RNA spiked in. The sample's cell subset or site, from its label and the paper: FACS-sorted CD8+CD4-CCR7+CD45RA+ naive T cells. These receptors were obtained from a human donor in good health. Some libraries in this study had Jurkat cell RNA spiked in.

The sample holds a few counts of this clonotype. The chain uses TRBV6-5 and TRBJ1-1, with 12 bases matching TRBD1. The trim removed 5 bases at V and 3 bases at J, leaving 7 bases unmatched. This CDR3 comprises 16 residues. CDR1 and CDR2 from the germline V gene are MNHEY and SVGAGI. The CDR3: CASSRDRGRGYTEAFF. The CDR3 coding sequence is TGTGCCAGCAGTCGGGACAGGGGGCGAGGGTACACTGAAGCTTTCTTT.

This clonotype turned up a few times. This chain connects TRBV7-9 to TRBJ2-1, with TRBD2 matching 11 bases. J was trimmed by 3 bases and V by 5 bases; bases with no gene match: 9. The CDR3 spans 17 residues. Germline CDR1 is SEHNR and CDR2 is FQNEAQ (reference sequence). Written as DNA, the CDR3 is TGTGCCAGCAGCCCCCACTTAGGGACTAGCGGCTACAATGAGCAGTTCTTC. It translates to CASSPHLGTSGYNEQFF. Variable domain in full (rest from reference TRBV7-9 and TRBJ2-1): DTGVSQNPRHKITKRGQNVTFRCDPISEHNRLYWYRQTLGQGPEFLTYFQNEAQLEKSRLLSDRFSAERPKGSFSTLEIQRTEQGDSAMYLCASSPHLGTSGYNEQFFGPGTRLTVL.

A note on this clonotype: This sequence may be a read error, since a much larger clone differs from it by one base. This chain connects TRBV13 to TRBJ1-1, with D tentatively TRBD1 (5 bases). The germline V gene has CDR1 PRHDT and CDR2 FYEKMQ (reference sequence). This CDR3 is built from 12 residues. V was trimmed by 9 bases and J by 6 bases, leaving 14 bases between them. The CDR3: CASLQQEAEAFF. In DNA form, the CDR3 reads TGTGCCAGTCTCCAACAGGAGGCTGAAGCTTTCTTT.

The gene calls are TRBV11-2 and TRBJ2-3; 10 bases match TRBD2. The CDR3 is 17 residues long. Germline CDR1 and CDR2: SGHAT and FQNNGV. The trim removed 3 bases at V and 1 base at J, leaving 7 bases unmatched. CDR3 in amino acids: CASSFPSGGVGTDTQYF. CDR3 coding DNA: TGTGCCAGCAGCTTCCCTAGCGGGGGAGTAGGCACAGATACGCAGTATTTT. The full variable domain, with the rest looked up from reference TRBV11-2 and TRBJ2-3, is EAGVAQSPRYKIIEKRQSVAFWCNPISGHATLYWYQQILGQGPKLLIQFQNNGVVDDSQLPKDRFSAERLKGVDSTLKIQPAKLEDSAVYLCASSFPSGGVGTDTQYFGPGTRLTVL.

The chain has TRBV5-4 and TRBJ2-1; 12 bases line up with TRBD2. Trimming removed 4 bases from V and 6 bases from J; junction bases left unmatched: 11. The CDR3 sequence is 17 residues long. Germline CDR1 reads SGHNT; CDR2 reads YYREEE (reference sequence). CDR3: CASSNRLAGVGGNEQFF. The CDR3 DNA is TGTGCCAGCAGCAATAGACTAGCGGGGGTGGGCGGCAATGAGCAGTTCTTC.

This chain joins TRBV3-1 and TRBJ1-1; tentative D call: TRBD1 (6 bases). Germline values: CDR1 LGHDT, CDR2 YNNKEL (reference sequence). This CDR3 spans 16 amino acids. V lost 2 bases and J lost 0, with 13 bases in between. CDR3 amino acids: CASSQYTGLMNTEAFF. In nucleotides, the CDR3 is TGTGCCAGCAGCCAATATACAGGGCTCATGAACACTGAAGCTTTCTTT.

This clonotype was recorded many times. This rearrangement joins TRBV29-1 to TRBJ2-5; TRBD2 aligns across 7 bases. CDR3 length equals 21 residues. CDR1 is SQVTM and CDR2 is ANQGSEA in the germline V gene. The ends lost 2 bases at V and 1 base at J; junction bases unmatched: 25. As DNA, the CDR3 is TGCAGCGTTGAACTACCCCTCCTCTCAGCCCGGGAGGTTGGTGTCCAAGAGACCCAGTACTTC. As protein: CSVELPLLSAREVGVQETQYF.

In its sample, this clonotype was seen a few times. This sequence joins TRBV27 and TRBJ1-2, with D unresolved. Germline CDR1 and CDR2: MNHEY and SMNVEV (reference sequence). The CDR3 extends over 14 amino acids. Trimming cost V 5 bases and J 1 base, with 11 bases left between them. Written as DNA, the CDR3 is TGTGCCAGCAGTCCGGACCGCCTTAACTATGGCTACACCTTC. It translates to CASSPDRLNYGYTF.

The table lists this clonotype with many counts. The genes are TRBV28 and TRBJ2-7, with a tentative D call TRBD2 (5 bases). The CDR3 has 14 residues. The germline V gene encodes CDR1 MDHEN and CDR2 SYDVKM. V was pared by 7 bases and J by 3 bases, with 16 bases between. The CDR3 reads CASTLGEGIYEQYF. Written as DNA, the CDR3 is TGTGCCAGCACCCTGGGAGAAGGGATCTACGAGCAGTACTTC.

A note on this clonotype: A much larger clone lies one base from this, so it may be a read error. V is TRBV6-5 and J is TRBJ2-5; no clear D. Germline assignment: CDR1 MNHEY and CDR2 SVGAGI. The CDR3 covers 15 residues. The CDR3 bases are TGTGCCAGCAGTTACTCGTCGACTGGGCAAGAGACCCGGTACTTC. This encodes CASSYSSTGQETRYF.

This clonotype was counted at least ten times. The chain couples TRBV29-1 to TRBJ1-1; no clear D gene. There are 14 residues in the CDR3. The germline V and J ends were trimmed by 1 base and 4 bases, with 13 bases remaining between them. Germline V CDR1 and CDR2: SQVTM, ANQGSEA. CDR3 loop: CSVEVENRRTEAFF. As DNA, the CDR3 is TGCAGCGTTGAAGTGGAGAATCGGCGCACTGAAGCTTTCTTT.

This clonotype was detected many times. This chain joins TRBV2 and TRBJ2-6; D unclear. This CDR3 is 16 amino acids long. Trimming cost V 7 bases and J 2 bases, with 15 bases left between them. Germline lookup yields CDR1 SNHLY and CDR2 FYNNEI. This CDR3 is CASTEAPGPGANVLTF. The CDR3 DNA sequence: TGTGCCAGCACCGAGGCACCAGGCCCTGGGGCCAACGTCCTGACTTTC.

This sequence joins TRBV4-3 and TRBJ2-1; D gene unclear. CDR1 is LGHNA, CDR2 YSLEER, per germline. Deletions cut 0 bases from V and 6 bases from J, with 18 bases between. The CDR3 loop spans 17 amino acids. CDR3 residues: CASSQDSSGQAGNEQFF. Written as DNA, the CDR3 is TGCGCCAGCAGCCAAGATTCCTCGGGCCAGGCAGGCAATGAGCAGTTCTTC.